The T cell receptor beta chain described here comes from a study of blood T cell repertoires in COVID-19. Looking at the study overall: The study drew acute and convalescent COVID-19 samples from the United States, Italy and Spain. T cells, B-cell-depleted T cells, or PBMCs supplied cDNA or gDNA.

In the study's own analysis: By means of reference gene primer amplification, nucleated cell counts were estimated. Some clones are missing from TCRdb's copy, which holds only in-frame ones; the method was immunoSEQ multiplex PCR. V and J calls and clone size are given by that table; D and trimming were obtained from the DNA. The table records some 300,000 clones, 80% to 90% of them present only once. This CDR3 region has 15 residues. Trimming took off 5 bases at V and 0 bases at J, with 8 bases between the two ends. Germline CDR1 SNHLY, CDR2 FYNNEI. Seattle patients were enrolled during active infection and followed longitudinally.

The chain uses TRBV2 and TRBJ2-6; D unclear. This sequence originates from a woman in her forties or fifties with COVID-19, enrolled during active disease. The sequenced material came from peripheral blood. CDR3 region: CASSPQSSGANVLTF. In DNA form, the CDR3 reads TGTGCCAGCAGTCCACAGAGCTCTGGGGCCAACGTCCTGACTTTC.